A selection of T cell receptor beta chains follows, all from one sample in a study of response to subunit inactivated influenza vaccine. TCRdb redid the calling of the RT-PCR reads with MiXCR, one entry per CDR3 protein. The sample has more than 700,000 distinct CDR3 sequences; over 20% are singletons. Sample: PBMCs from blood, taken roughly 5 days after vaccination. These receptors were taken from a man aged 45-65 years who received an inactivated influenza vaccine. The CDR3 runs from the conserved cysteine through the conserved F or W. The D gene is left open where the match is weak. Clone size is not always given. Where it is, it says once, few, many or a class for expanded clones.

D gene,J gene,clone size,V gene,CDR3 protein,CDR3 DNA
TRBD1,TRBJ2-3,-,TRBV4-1,CASSRDSSDTDTQYF,TGCGCCAGCAGCCGGGACAGCTCGGACACAGATACGCAGTATTTT
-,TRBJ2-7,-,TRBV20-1,CSAIPVEVSYEQYF,TGCAGTGCTATCCCCGTTGAGGTTTCCTACGAGCAGTACTTC
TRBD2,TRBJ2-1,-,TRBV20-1,CSARDSGGRLSEQFF,TGCAGTGCTAGGGATAGTGGCGGGAGGTTGTCTGAGCAGTTCTTC
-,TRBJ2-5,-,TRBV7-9,CASSPMGLQETQYF,TGTGCCAGCAGCCCCATGGGCCTTCAAGAGACCCAGTACTTC
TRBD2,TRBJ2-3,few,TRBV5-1,CASSLGLAGHTQYF,TGCGCCAGCAGCTTGGGACTAGCGGGGCATACGCAGTATTTT
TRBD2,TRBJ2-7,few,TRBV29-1,CSVEDRGGAPYEQYF,TGCAGCGTTGAAGATCGGGGAGGGGCCCCCTACGAGCAGTACTTC
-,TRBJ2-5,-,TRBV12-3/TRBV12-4,CASSLFPRETQYF,TGTGCCAGCAGTTTATTTCCTCGAGAGACCCAGTACTTC
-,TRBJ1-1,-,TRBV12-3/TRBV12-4,CASSFQGEAFF,TGTGCCAGCAGCTTCCAGGGTGAAGCTTTCTTT
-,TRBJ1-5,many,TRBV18,CASSYDRTVNQPQHF,TGTGCCAGCTCATATGACAGGACCGTCAATCAGCCCCAGCATTTT
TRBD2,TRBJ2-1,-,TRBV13,CASSFFAGAYNEQFF,TGTGCCAGCAGCTTTTTTGCGGGAGCCTACAATGAGCAGTTCTTC
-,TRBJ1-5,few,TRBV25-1,CASSEGYQPQHF,TGTGCCAGCAGTGAGGGGTATCAGCCCCAGCATTTT
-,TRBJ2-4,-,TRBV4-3,CASSQDWGSKNIQYF,TGCGCCAGCAGCCAAGATTGGGGATCCAAAAACATTCAGTACTTC
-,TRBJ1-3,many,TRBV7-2,CASSSGHPGNTIYF,TGTGCCAGCAGCTCTGGACATCCTGGAAACACCATATATTTT
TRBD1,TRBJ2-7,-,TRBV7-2,CASSPGQGKGSYEQYF,TGTGCCAGCAGCCCAGGACAGGGGAAGGGTTCCTACGAGCAGTACTTC
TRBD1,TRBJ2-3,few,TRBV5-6,CASSLGQGMMTDTQYF,TGTGCCAGCAGCTTGGGACAGGGCATGATGACAGATACGCAGTATTTT
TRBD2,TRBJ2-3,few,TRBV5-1,CASSGGLAGGISTDTQYF,TGCGCCAGCAGCGGGGGACTAGCGGGAGGGATTAGCACAGATACGCAGTATTTT
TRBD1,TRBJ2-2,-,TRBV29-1,CSVIQGAGNTGELFF,TGCAGCGTGATACAGGGGGCCGGAAACACCGGGGAGCTGTTTTTT
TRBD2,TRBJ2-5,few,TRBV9,CASSVGASGGQETQYF,TGTGCCAGCAGCGTAGGGGCTAGCGGGGGCCAAGAGACCCAGTACTTC
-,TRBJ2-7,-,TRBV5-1,CASSLEGWHEQYF,TGCGCCAGCAGCTTGGAGGGGTGGCACGAGCAGTACTTC
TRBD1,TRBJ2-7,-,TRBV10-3,CAISGTGSSYEQYF,TGTGCCATCAGTGGGACAGGGAGCTCCTACGAGCAGTACTTC
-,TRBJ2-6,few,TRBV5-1,CASSFKGPSGANVLTF,TGCGCCAGCAGCTTTAAGGGTCCCTCTGGGGCCAACGTCCTGACTTTC
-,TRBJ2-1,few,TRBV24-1,CATSDPGADNEQFF,TGTGCCACCAGTGATCCGGGGGCCGACAATGAGCAGTTCTTC
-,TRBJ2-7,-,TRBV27,CASSSQAGYEQYF,TGTGCCAGCAGTTCGCAGGCGGGTTACGAGCAGTACTTC
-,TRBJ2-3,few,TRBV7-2,CASSPWTPSTDTQYF,TGTGCCAGCAGCCCTTGGACGCCCAGCACAGATACGCAGTATTTT
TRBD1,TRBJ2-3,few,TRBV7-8,CASSLTGGRDTQYF,TGTGCCAGCAGCTTGACAGGGGGCCGGGATACGCAGTATTTT
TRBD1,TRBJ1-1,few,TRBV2,CASSARFGTAMNTEAFF,TGTGCCAGCAGCGCCAGGTTCGGGACAGCGATGAACACTGAAGCTTTCTTT